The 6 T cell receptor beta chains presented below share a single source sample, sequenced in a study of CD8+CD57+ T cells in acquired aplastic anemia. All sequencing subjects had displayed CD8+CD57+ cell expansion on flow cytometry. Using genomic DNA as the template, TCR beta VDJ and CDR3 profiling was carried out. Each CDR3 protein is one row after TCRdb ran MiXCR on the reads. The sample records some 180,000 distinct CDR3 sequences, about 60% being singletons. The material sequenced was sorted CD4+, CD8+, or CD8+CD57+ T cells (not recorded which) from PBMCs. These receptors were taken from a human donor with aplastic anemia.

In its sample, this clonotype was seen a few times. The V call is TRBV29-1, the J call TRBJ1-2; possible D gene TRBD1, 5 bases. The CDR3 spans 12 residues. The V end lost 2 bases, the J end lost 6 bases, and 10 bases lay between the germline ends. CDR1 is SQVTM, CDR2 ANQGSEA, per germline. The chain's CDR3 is CSVERGEDGYTF. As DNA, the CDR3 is TGCAGCGTTGAAAGAGGGGAGGATGGCTACACCTTC.

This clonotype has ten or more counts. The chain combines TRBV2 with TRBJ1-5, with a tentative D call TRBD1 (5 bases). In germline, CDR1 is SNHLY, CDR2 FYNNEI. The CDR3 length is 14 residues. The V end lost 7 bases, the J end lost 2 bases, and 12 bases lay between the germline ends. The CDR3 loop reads CASTIGGGNQPQHF. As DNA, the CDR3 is TGTGCCAGCACAATCGGAGGGGGCAATCAGCCCCAGCATTTT.

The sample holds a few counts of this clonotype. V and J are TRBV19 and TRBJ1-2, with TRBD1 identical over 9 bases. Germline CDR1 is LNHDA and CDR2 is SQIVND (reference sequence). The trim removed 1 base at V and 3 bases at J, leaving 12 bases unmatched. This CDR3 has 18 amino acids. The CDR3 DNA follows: TGTGCCAGTAGTATAGTTGGGGGACAGGGTTCGGGCCACTATGGCTACACCTTC. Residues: CASSIVGGQGSGHYGYTF.

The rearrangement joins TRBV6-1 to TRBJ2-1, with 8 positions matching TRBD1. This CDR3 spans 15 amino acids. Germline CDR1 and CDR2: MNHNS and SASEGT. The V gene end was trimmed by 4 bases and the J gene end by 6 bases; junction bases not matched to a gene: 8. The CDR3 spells CASSAGQGGSNEQFF. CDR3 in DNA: TGTGCCAGCAGTGCTGGACAGGGCGGGTCCAATGAGCAGTTCTTC.

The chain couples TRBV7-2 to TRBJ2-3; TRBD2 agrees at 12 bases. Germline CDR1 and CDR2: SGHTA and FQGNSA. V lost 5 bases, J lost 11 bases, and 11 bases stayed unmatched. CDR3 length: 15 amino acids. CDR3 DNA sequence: TGTGCCAGCAGCCGGACTAGCGGGGCCCACAATGAGCAGTATTTT. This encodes CASSRTSGAHNEQYF.

CDR3 DNA: TGTGCCAGCAGCTTACAGGTGGGAGGGAAATACAATGAGCAGTTCTTC. Translation gives CASSLQVGGKYNEQFF. The chain has TRBV7-2 and TRBJ2-1, with 7 bases lining up with TRBD2. Germline-derived CDR1 and CDR2 are SGHTA and FQGNSA. Unmatched junction bases numbered 8, after V lost 2 bases and J lost 4 bases. The length of the CDR3 is 16 residues.